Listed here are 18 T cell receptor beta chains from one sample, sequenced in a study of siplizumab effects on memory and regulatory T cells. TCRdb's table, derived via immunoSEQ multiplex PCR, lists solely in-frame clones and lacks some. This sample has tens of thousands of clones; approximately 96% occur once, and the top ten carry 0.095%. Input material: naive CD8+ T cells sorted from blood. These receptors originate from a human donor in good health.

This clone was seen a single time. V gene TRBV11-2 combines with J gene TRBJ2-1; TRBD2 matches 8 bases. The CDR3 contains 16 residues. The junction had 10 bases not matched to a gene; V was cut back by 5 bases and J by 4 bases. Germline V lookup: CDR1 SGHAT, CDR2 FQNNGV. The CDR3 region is CASSPGVAGTYNEQFF. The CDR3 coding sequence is TGTGCCAGCAGCCCCGGGGTAGCGGGGACATACAATGAGCAGTTCTTC.

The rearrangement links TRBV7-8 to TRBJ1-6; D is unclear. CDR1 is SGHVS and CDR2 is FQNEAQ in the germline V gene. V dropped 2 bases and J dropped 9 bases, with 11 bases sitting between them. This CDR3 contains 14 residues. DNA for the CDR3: TGTGCCAGCAGCTTACATCGGGATACTTCACCCCTCCACTTT. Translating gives CASSLHRDTSPLHF.

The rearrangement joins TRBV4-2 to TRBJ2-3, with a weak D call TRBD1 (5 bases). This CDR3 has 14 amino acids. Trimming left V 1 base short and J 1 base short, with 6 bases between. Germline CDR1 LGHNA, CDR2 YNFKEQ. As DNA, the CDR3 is TGTGCCAGCAGCCAAGGCAGGGGCACAGATACGCAGTATTTT. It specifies CASSQGRGTDTQYF.

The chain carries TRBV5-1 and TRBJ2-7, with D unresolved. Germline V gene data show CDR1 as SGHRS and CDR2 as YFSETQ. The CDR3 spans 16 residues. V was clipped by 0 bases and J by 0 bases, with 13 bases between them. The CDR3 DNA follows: TGCGCCAGCAGCTTGGCCGGAAGGGAAGGCTCCTACGAGCAGTACTTC. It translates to CASSLAGREGSYEQYF.

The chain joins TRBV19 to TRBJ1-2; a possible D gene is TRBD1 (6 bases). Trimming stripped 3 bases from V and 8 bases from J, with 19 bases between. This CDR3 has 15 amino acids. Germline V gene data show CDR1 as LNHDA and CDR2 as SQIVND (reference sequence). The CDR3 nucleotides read TGTGCCAGTAGTATCCCCCCCGGGGGGCGAGGGGGCTACACCTTC. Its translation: CASSIPPGGRGGYTF.

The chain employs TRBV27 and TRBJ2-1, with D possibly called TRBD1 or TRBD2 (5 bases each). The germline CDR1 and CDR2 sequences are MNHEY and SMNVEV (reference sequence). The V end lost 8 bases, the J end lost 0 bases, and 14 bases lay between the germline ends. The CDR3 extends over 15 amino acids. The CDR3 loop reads CASGDGHSSYNEQFF. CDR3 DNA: TGTGCCAGCGGGGACGGACATAGCTCCTACAATGAGCAGTTCTTC.

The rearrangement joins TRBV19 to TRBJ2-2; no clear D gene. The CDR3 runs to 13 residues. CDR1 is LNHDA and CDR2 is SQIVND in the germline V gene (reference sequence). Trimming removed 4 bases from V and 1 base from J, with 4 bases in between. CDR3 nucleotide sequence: TGTGCCAGTAGTACCAGGAACACCGGGGAGCTGTTTTTT. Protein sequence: CASSTRNTGELFF.

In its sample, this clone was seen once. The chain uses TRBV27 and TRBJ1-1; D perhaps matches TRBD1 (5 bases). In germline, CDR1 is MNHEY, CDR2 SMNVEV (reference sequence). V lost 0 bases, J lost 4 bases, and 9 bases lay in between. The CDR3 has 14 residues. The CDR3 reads CASSLSGGVTEAFF. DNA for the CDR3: TGTGCCAGCAGTTTATCTGGGGGGGTCACTGAAGCTTTCTTT.

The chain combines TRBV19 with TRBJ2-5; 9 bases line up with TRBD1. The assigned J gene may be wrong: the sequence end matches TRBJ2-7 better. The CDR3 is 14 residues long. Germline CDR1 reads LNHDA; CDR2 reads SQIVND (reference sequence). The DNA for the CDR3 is TGTGCCAGTATGCCGGGACAGGGATCCTACGAGCAGTACTTC. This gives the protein CASMPGQGSYEQYF.

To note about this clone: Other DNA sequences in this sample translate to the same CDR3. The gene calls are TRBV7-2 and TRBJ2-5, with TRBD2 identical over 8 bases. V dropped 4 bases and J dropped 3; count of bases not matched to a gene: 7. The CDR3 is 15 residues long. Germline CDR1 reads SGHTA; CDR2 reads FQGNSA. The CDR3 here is CASSSGLAGEETQYF. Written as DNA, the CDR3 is TGTGCCAGCAGCTCCGGACTAGCAGGGGAAGAGACCCAGTACTTC.

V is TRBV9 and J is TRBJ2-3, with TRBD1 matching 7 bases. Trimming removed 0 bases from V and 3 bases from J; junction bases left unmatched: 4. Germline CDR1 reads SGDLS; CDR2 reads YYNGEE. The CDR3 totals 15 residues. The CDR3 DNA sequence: TGTGCCAGCAGCGTAGAACAGGGGTGGACAGATACGCAGTATTTT. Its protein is CASSVEQGWTDTQYF.

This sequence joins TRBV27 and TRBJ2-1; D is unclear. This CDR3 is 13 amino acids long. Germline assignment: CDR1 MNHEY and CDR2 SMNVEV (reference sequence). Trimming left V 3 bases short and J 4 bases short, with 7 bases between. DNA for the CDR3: TGTGCCAGCAGTTTTCGAACTTACAATGAGCAGTTCTTC. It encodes CASSFRTYNEQFF.

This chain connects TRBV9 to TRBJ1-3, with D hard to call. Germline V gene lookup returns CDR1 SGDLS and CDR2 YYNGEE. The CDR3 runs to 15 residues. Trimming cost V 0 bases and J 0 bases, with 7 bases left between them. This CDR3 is CASSVDGFSGNTIYF. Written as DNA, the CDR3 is TGTGCCAGCAGCGTAGACGGTTTCTCTGGAAACACCATATATTTT. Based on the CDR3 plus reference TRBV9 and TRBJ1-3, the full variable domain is DSGVTQTPKHLITATGQRVTLRCSPRSGDLSVYWYQQSLDQGLQFLIQYYNGEERAKGNILERFSAQQFPDLHSELNLSSLELGDSALYFCASSVDGFSGNTIYFGEGSWLTVV.

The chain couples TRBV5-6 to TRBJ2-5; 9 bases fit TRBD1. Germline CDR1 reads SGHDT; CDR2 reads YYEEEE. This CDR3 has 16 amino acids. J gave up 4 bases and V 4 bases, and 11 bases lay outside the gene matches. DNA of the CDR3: TGTGCCAGCAGCAGTACCGGGACAGGGTGGGGAGAGACCCAGTACTTC. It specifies CASSSTGTGWGETQYF. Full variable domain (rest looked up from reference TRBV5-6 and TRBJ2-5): DAGVTQSPTHLIKTRGQQVTLRCSPKSGHDTVSWYQQALGQGPQFIFQYYEEEERQRGNFPDRFSGHQFPNYSSELNVNALLLGDSALYLCASSSTGTGWGETQYFGPGTRLLVL.

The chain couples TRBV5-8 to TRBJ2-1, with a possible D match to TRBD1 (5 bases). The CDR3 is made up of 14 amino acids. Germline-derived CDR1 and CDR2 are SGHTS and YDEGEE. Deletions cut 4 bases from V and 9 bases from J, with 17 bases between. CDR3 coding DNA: TGTGCCAGCAGCCAAGGCCGCAGGGAAGTTGAGCAGTTCTTC. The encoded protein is CASSQGRREVEQFF.

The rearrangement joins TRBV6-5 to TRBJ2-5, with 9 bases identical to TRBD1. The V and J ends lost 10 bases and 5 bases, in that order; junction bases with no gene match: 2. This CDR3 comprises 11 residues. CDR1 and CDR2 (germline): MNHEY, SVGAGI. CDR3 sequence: CATTGGETQYF. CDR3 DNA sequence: TGTGCCACGACAGGGGGTGAGACCCAGTACTTC.

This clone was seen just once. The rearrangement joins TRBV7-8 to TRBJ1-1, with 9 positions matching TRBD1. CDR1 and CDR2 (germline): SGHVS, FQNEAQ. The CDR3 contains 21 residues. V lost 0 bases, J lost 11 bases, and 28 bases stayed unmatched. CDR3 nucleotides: TGTGCCAGCAGCTTAGCAACAGGGGGCGTTGCGGAATCTCTTTATGTTTTTGGGGCTTTCTTT. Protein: CASSLATGGVAESLYVFGAFF.

As DNA, the CDR3 is TGCGCCAGCAGCCAACCCGGGACAGGGGATGGCTACACCTTC. Encoded protein: CASSQPGTGDGYTF. V is TRBV4-1 and J is TRBJ1-2, with 10 bases lining up with TRBD1. Germline V CDR1 and CDR2: MGHRA, YSYEKL. The junction had 3 bases not matched to a gene; V was cut back by 2 bases and J by 6 bases. The CDR3 has 14 amino acids.